These 28 T cell receptor beta chains were sequenced from one sample in a study of blood T cells in healthy people across ages. Primed by a sample-barcoded 5' primer and a J-beta primer mix, a second PCR proceeded for 7 to 11 cycles. TCRdb re-analysed the 5' RACE reads in MiXCR, keeping a single row per CDR3 protein. The sample lists fewer than 2,000,000 distinct CDR3 sequences, about 35% occurring once. Sequenced sample: blood. The receptors shown here come from a woman in her thirties in good health.

V gene TRBV5-4 combines with J gene TRBJ1-1; possible D gene TRBD1, 5 bases. Germline CDR1 SGHNT, CDR2 YYREEE (reference sequence). CDR3 length: 15 residues. V was trimmed by 5 bases and J by 3 bases, leaving 17 bases between them. The DNA of the CDR3 is TGTGCCAGCAGTTACGGCCAGAGGGGCGACACTGAAGCTTTCTTT. This encodes CASSYGQRGDTEAFF.

The CDR3 protein is CASSPPIQETQYF. CDR3 DNA sequence: TGTGCCAGCAGCCCGCCCATCCAAGAGACCCAGTACTTC. The chain uses TRBV5-5 and TRBJ2-5; unclear D gene. This CDR3 comprises 13 residues. Trimming shortened V by 4 bases and J by 1 base, and 8 bases separated the two germline ends. Germline CDR1 is SGHKS and CDR2 is YYEKEE (reference sequence).

The chain recombines TRBV6-5 with TRBJ1-2; TRBD1 matches at 7 bases. This CDR3 comprises 15 residues. Germline CDR1 reads MNHEY; CDR2 reads SVGAGI. Trimming cost V 2 bases and J 4 bases; bases outside gene matches: 7. Here the CDR3 reads CASSYQRTGIYGYTF. The CDR3 DNA reads as TGTGCCAGCAGTTACCAACGGACAGGAATCTATGGCTACACCTTC.

This clonotype has only a few counts. The chain carries TRBV10-3 and TRBJ1-5, with D maybe TRBD1 (6 bases). Trimming stripped 4 bases from V and 2 bases from J, with 12 bases between. Per germline, CDR1 ENHRY and CDR2 SYGVKD. CDR3 size: 15 residues. The CDR3 nucleotides read TGTGCCATCAGTGGGGGGGCCGGGGGCAATCAGCCCCAGCATTTT. Protein product: CAISGGAGGNQPQHF.

The chain couples TRBV27 to TRBJ2-1; 12 bases fit TRBD2. Germline values: CDR1 MNHEY, CDR2 SMNVEV (reference sequence). CDR3 length: 17 residues. Losses at the gene ends were 5 bases for V and 6 bases for J; bases not matched to a gene: 11. This CDR3 reads CASSPLRSSGRGNEQFF. CDR3 DNA sequence: TGTGCCAGCAGTCCTCTCCGGTCTAGCGGGAGGGGCAATGAGCAGTTCTTC.

The V gene is TRBV25-1, the J gene TRBJ2-7; D is perhaps TRBD1 (5 bases). The length of the CDR3 is 15 residues. Germline lookup yields CDR1 MGHDK and CDR2 SYGVNS. The V and J ends lost 5 bases and 0 bases respectively, with 14 bases between them. The CDR3 region has the DNA TGTGCCAGCAGTACCTACGACAGTTTCTCCTACGAGCAGTACTTC. This gives the protein CASSTYDSFSYEQYF.

The chain has TRBV6-1 and TRBJ2-5; D remains unclear. Per the germline V gene, CDR1 is MNHNS and CDR2 is SASEGT. This CDR3 contains 15 residues. V was pared by 2 bases and J by 2 bases, with 12 bases between. CDR3 sequence (DNA): TGTGCCAGCAGTGAACCCGGGTTGGTGCAAGAGACCCAGTACTTC. The encoded protein is CASSEPGLVQETQYF.

Turning to this clonotype: With a much larger clone just one base away, this may be a read error. J is TRBJ2-1 and V is TRBV7-2; tentative D call: TRBD2 (5 bases). From germline, CDR1 is SGHTA and CDR2 FQGNSA. This CDR3 is 17 amino acids long. The V and J ends lost 1 base and 8 bases respectively, with 21 bases between them. The CDR3 region has the DNA TGTGCCAGCAGCTTAGGGGCGGGCTACCCATACTCGGATGAGCAGTTCTTC. Its translation: CASSLGAGYPYSDEQFF.

The chain is built from TRBV18 and TRBJ1-6, with TRBD1 as a possible D gene (6 bases). This CDR3 has 16 amino acids. Germline values: CDR1 KGHSH, CDR2 LQKENI. The V gene lost 3 bases and the J gene lost 6 bases, with 15 bases spanning the gap. The CDR3 coding sequence is TGTGCCAGCTCACCCGGACAGCCCAATCTTAATTCACCCCTCCACTTT. Translated: CASSPGQPNLNSPLHF.

Comments on this clonotype: Its ends do not fully match the called genes, so a read error is possible. The chain has TRBV19 and TRBJ1-2, with 8 bases aligning to TRBD1. The CDR3 extends over 15 amino acids. Looked up from germline, CDR1 is LNHDA and CDR2 is SQIVND (reference sequence). CDR3 coding DNA: TGTGCCAGTAAAAGACAGGGGCGCAAGCGTTATGGCTGCACCTTC. Its translation is CASKRQGRKRYGCTF.

Of note for this clonotype: This could be a read error, since a much larger clone is one nucleotide away. The CDR3 end shows no conserved phenylalanine or tryptophan, and so a read error is likely. This chain uses TRBV3-1 with TRBJ2-1; D is perhaps TRBD2 (7 bases). Germline CDR1 and CDR2: LGHDT and YNNKEL (reference sequence). The CDR3 extends over 15 amino acids. V gave up 4 bases and J gave up 8 bases, with 18 bases separating them. The CDR3 loop is CASSPRRGGPDEQFC. CDR3 in DNA: TGTGCCAGCAGCCCTCGAAGGGGGGGCCCAGATGAGCAGTTCTGC.

This clonotype was seen more than once but under ten times. The rearrangement joins TRBV15 to TRBJ2-5, with 7 bases identical to TRBD2. The V gene end was trimmed by 4 bases and the J gene end by 3 bases; junction bases not matched to a gene: 5. CDR3 size: 14 residues. From germline, CDR1 is LNHNV and CDR2 YYDKDF (reference sequence). As DNA, the CDR3 is TGTGCCACCAGCAAAGGACTAGTCAAAGAGACCCAGTACTTC. Protein: CATSKGLVKETQYF.

This clonotype was seen a few times. V and J are TRBV29-1 and TRBJ2-5, with TRBD2 identical over 11 bases. The V gene's germline CDR1 is SQVTM and CDR2 ANQGSEA. V gave up 4 bases and J gave up 3 bases; unmatched junction bases: 16. This CDR3 is built from 18 residues. The CDR3 protein is CSVVSYLVTSGRKETQYF. CDR3 sequence (DNA): TGCAGCGTTGTCTCGTACTTGGTCACTAGCGGGAGAAAAGAGACCCAGTACTTC. Drawing the rest from reference TRBV29-1 and TRBJ2-5, the complete variable domain is SAVISQKPSRDICQRGTSLTIQCQVDSQVTMMFWYRQQPGQSLTLIATANQGSEATYESGFVIDKFPISRPNLTFSTLTVSNMSPEDSSIYLCSVVSYLVTSGRKETQYFGPGTRLLVL.

The chain links TRBV4-2 to TRBJ2-1, with D maybe TRBD1 (5 bases). The CDR3 sequence is 13 residues long. Trimming removed 4 bases from V and 8 bases from J, with 12 bases in between. The germline CDR1 and CDR2 sequences are LGHNA and YNFKEQ. This chain's CDR3 is CASSPLVGDEQFF. CDR3 nucleotide sequence: TGTGCCAGCAGCCCCCTGGTAGGGGATGAGCAGTTCTTC.

This clonotype was observed a few times. CDR3 DNA: TGTGCCACCTCCGGACCCCAGGACACCGGGGAGCTGTTTTTT. This encodes CATSGPQDTGELFF. The chain carries TRBV10-3 and TRBJ2-2; the D is unclear. Trimming removed 10 bases at V and 3 bases at J, with 15 bases between. This CDR3 region has 14 residues. Germline V gene sequence: CDR1 ENHRY, CDR2 SYGVKD.

This clonotype has a handful of counts. This rearrangement joins TRBV6-1 to TRBJ2-7, with TRBD2 matching 7 bases. Germline V gene data show CDR1 as MNHNS and CDR2 as SASEGT. V was pared by 0 bases and J by 5 bases, with 7 bases of the junction left unmatched. The CDR3 sequence is 15 residues long. CDR3 in amino acids: CASSEARGGGHEQYF. CDR3 DNA sequence: TGTGCCAGCAGTGAAGCGCGCGGCGGGGGACACGAGCAGTACTTC.

This rearrangement joins TRBV11-1 to TRBJ2-1, with 12 positions matching TRBD2. CDR1 is SGHAT, CDR2 FQDESV, per germline (reference sequence). V lost 0 bases, J lost 3 bases, and 6 bases stayed unmatched. This CDR3 comprises 18 residues. CDR3: CASSLALMTSGGYNEQFF. In DNA, the CDR3 is TGTGCCAGCAGCTTAGCCCTGATGACTAGCGGGGGCTACAATGAGCAGTTCTTC.

This chain links TRBV9 with TRBJ2-1, with D possibly TRBD2 on 5 matching bases. V dropped 0 bases and J dropped 6 bases, with 13 bases sitting between them. The length of the CDR3 is 15 residues. The V gene's germline CDR1 is SGDLS and CDR2 YYNGEE. The CDR3 nucleotides read TGTGCCAGCAGCGTAGGGAGGACGGTATGCAATGAGCAGTTCTTC. This codes for CASSVGRTVCNEQFF.

V usage is TRBV9 and J usage is TRBJ2-3; no reliable D call. Germline V gives CDR1 SGDLS, CDR2 YYNGEE. This CDR3 is built from 14 residues. V lost 0 bases and J lost 3, with 8 bases in between. Written as DNA, the CDR3 is TGTGCCAGCAGCGTAGTGGGGAAAACAGATACGCAGTATTTT. Translation gives CASSVVGKTDTQYF.

This clonotype was seen more than once but under ten times. The chain combines TRBV20-1 with TRBJ2-1, with 7 nucleotides matching TRBD2. In germline, CDR1 is DFQATT, CDR2 SNEGSKA (reference sequence). The CDR3 extends over 16 amino acids. V was pared by 1 base and J by 3 bases, with 9 bases of the junction left unmatched. CDR3 region: CSARGAGGSHYNEQFF. CDR3 coding DNA: TGCAGTGCTAGAGGTGCGGGCGGGAGCCACTACAATGAGCAGTTCTTC.

This clonotype has a handful of counts. The chain joins TRBV5-1 to TRBJ1-2, with D unclear. V dropped 0 bases and J dropped 2 bases, with 11 bases sitting between them. The germline V gene encodes CDR1 SGHRS and CDR2 YFSETQ. The CDR3 is made up of 15 amino acids. CDR3 in amino acids: CASSLDTWANYGYTF. CDR3 bases: TGCGCCAGCAGCTTGGACACGTGGGCAAACTATGGCTACACCTTC.

The V gene is TRBV18, the J gene TRBJ2-3, with 9 bases that match TRBD1. Trimming took 2 bases from V and 4 from J; bases not matched to a gene: 7. The CDR3 contains 16 residues. CDR1 is KGHSH, CDR2 LQKENI, per germline. CDR3 DNA sequence: TGTGCCAGCTCACCAGGACAGGGGAAGGCGGCAGATACGCAGTATTTT. This translates into CASSPGQGKAADTQYF.

The chain combines TRBV3-1 with TRBJ2-1, with 7 positions matching TRBD1. The V and J ends lost 5 bases and 8 bases, in that order; junction bases with no gene match: 15. The germline CDR1 and CDR2 sequences are LGHDT and YNNKEL (reference sequence). This CDR3 contains 16 residues. The CDR3 sequence: CASSSTLDRLIDEQFF. DNA for the CDR3: TGTGCCAGCAGCTCGACGCTGGACAGGCTTATTGATGAGCAGTTCTTC.

The chain employs TRBV20-1 and TRBJ1-2; 7 bases match TRBD1. V trimming: 7 bases; J trimming: 6 bases; junction bases outside the gene matches: 8. Germline V lookup: CDR1 DFQATT, CDR2 SNEGSKA (reference sequence). The CDR3 runs 12 residues. In DNA, the CDR3 is TGCAGTGTCTACGACAGGGATAATGGCTACACCTTC. This codes for CSVYDRDNGYTF.

A note on this clonotype: This may be a read error: a much more frequent sequence differs by one nucleotide. The chain joins TRBV3-1 to TRBJ2-7; 7 bases align to TRBD1. CDR1 and CDR2 (germline): LGHDT, YNNKEL (reference sequence). This CDR3 is 14 amino acids long. V dropped 0 bases and J dropped 6; count of bases not matched to a gene: 5. The CDR3 protein is CASSQETGNCEQYF. CDR3 sequence (DNA): TGTGCCAGCAGCCAAGAGACAGGGAACTGCGAGCAGTACTTC.

The chain uses TRBV28 and TRBJ1-4; 9 nucleotides line up with TRBD1. The CDR3 extends over 15 amino acids. Germline assignment: CDR1 MDHEN and CDR2 SYDVKM. Trimming took 6 bases from V and 8 from J; bases not matched to a gene: 10. The CDR3 sequence: CASRTPGTGFEKLFF. For the CDR3, the DNA is TGTGCCAGCAGAACCCCCGGGACAGGGTTCGAAAAACTGTTTTTT.

This clonotype was seen only a few times. The rearrangement links TRBV13 to TRBJ2-7; D might be TRBD2 (6 bases). Trimming pared 4 bases from V and 6 bases from J, leaving 16 bases between. CDR3 length equals 14 residues. Germline CDR1 PRHDT, CDR2 FYEKMQ (reference sequence). As DNA, the CDR3 is TGTGCCAGCAGCTCCCGGGGACCCGGGAGCGAGCAGTACTTC. Translated, it gives CASSSRGPGSEQYF. The full variable domain, rest sourced from reference TRBV13 and TRBJ2-7, is AAGVIQSPRHLIKEKRETATLKCYPIPRHDTVYWYQQGPGQDPQFLISFYEKMQSDKGSIPDRFSAQQFSDYHSELNMSSLELGDSALYFCASSSRGPGSEQYFGPGTRLTVT.

The chain has TRBV19 and TRBJ1-1, with D hard to call. V shed 3 bases and J shed 1 base, with 12 bases lying between them. CDR3 size: 15 residues. Germline CDR1 is LNHDA and CDR2 is SQIVND (reference sequence). The CDR3 protein is CASSIIGRTNTEAFF. The CDR3 nucleotides read TGTGCCAGTAGTATTATCGGCCGAACGAACACTGAAGCTTTCTTT.